What follows are 16 T cell receptor beta chains derived from one specimen sequenced in a study of blood T cell repertoires in COVID-19 (dated by TCRdb to 2018 to 2021). The method was the immunoSEQ multiplex PCR assay. In its TCRdb copy, this immuneACCESS table keeps in-frame sequences only and misses some clones. Where compared with another copy, unresolved V genes explain less than half of these, and the others have no known cause. This sample holds some 87,000 clones; roughly 80% were observed only once. In total, the top ten clones hold about 8.7% of the sample. The sequenced material came from peripheral blood. Every receptor here comes from a man aged 45 to 65 who had recovered from COVID-19.

V is TRBV3-1 (or the pseudogene TRBV3-2) and J is TRBJ2-1; the D gene is possibly TRBD2 (5 bases). This CDR3 is 14 amino acids long. Germline CDR1 reads LGHDT; CDR2 reads YNNKEL (reference sequence). Trimming took 1 base from V and 8 from J, leaving 12 bases between them. The CDR3 loop is CASSQAPGFYEQFF. Here the CDR3 DNA reads TGTGCCAGCAGCCAAGCTCCGGGATTTTATGAGCAGTTCTTC.

V usage is TRBV19 and J usage is TRBJ2-2; 7 positions match TRBD1. CDR1 is LNHDA and CDR2 is SQIVND in the germline V gene (reference sequence). The CDR3 sequence is 14 residues long. CDR3 sequence reads: CAQRRDRNTGELFF. DNA of the CDR3: TGTGCACAACGCCGGGACAGGAACACCGGGGAGCTGTTTTTT.

This clone is a singleton in its sample. The chain couples TRBV5-5 to TRBJ2-3; TRBD2 agrees at 7 bases. V dropped 1 base and J dropped 0; count of bases not matched to a gene: 5. The CDR3 contains 16 residues. In germline, CDR1 is SGHKS, CDR2 YYEKEE (reference sequence). CDR3 amino acids: CASSLTGGTSTDTQYF. In DNA form, the CDR3 reads TGTGCCAGCAGCTTGACCGGGGGGACTAGCACAGATACGCAGTATTTT.

This chain joins TRBV11-2 and TRBJ2-7, with 7 nucleotides matching TRBD1. CDR1 is SGHAT, CDR2 FQNNGV, per germline. V shed 1 base and J 5 bases; nucleotides not matched to a gene: 2. This CDR3 has 13 amino acids. The CDR3 DNA reads as TGTGCCAGCAGCTTAGGACAGGGCGACGAGCAGTACTTC. This translates into CASSLGQGDEQYF. Full variable domain (missing parts from reference TRBV11-2 and TRBJ2-7): EAGVAQSPRYKIIEKRQSVAFWCNPISGHATLYWYQQILGQGPKLLIQFQNNGVVDDSQLPKDRFSAERLKGVDSTLKIQPAKLEDSAVYLCASSLGQGDEQYFGPGTRLTVT.

This clone appeared a few times. The chain carries TRBV7-9 and TRBJ2-4; 8 bases map to TRBD1. V shed 5 bases, J shed 4 bases, and the junction held 4 bases outside the gene matches. This CDR3 spans 14 amino acids. Germline V gene data show CDR1 as SEHNR and CDR2 as FQNEAQ (reference sequence). For the CDR3, the DNA is TGTGCCAGCAGCCTGGACAGGGAGAAAAACATTCAGTACTTC. Amino acids: CASSLDREKNIQYF.

V gene TRBV5-1 combines with J gene TRBJ1-2; the match to TRBD1 covers 8 bases. This CDR3 contains 14 residues. Looked up from germline, CDR1 is SGHRS and CDR2 is YFSETQ. V dropped 4 bases and J dropped 4; count of bases not matched to a gene: 6. CDR3 loop: CASSPDRGVYGYTF. The CDR3 region has the DNA TGCGCCAGCAGCCCCGACAGGGGTGTCTATGGCTACACCTTC.

The CDR3 here is CASSQVGTGGQETQYF. CDR3 nucleotides: TGCGCCAGCAGCCAAGTCGGGACGGGAGGTCAAGAGACCCAGTACTTC. This chain connects TRBV4-3 to TRBJ2-5, with 7 bases fitting TRBD2. From germline, CDR1 is LGHNA and CDR2 YSLEER. This CDR3 comprises 16 residues. After removal of 1 base from V and 2 bases from J, the junction contained 7 bases not matched to a gene.

CDR3: CASSPSGIIYEQYF. CDR3 DNA: TGTGCCAGCAGTCCCAGCGGGATAATCTACGAGCAGTACTTC. This chain uses TRBV6-5 with TRBJ2-7; 7 positions match TRBD2. The CDR3 extends over 14 amino acids. J was trimmed by 3 bases and V by 5 bases; bases with no gene match: 7. The germline gives CDR1 MNHEY, CDR2 SVGAGI.

This clone was recorded only once. The CDR3, as DNA: TGTGCCAGCAGTGAGCTCGGGGTTCGGAACACTGAAGCTTTCTTT. It translates to CASSELGVRNTEAFF. This sequence joins TRBV2 and TRBJ1-1; D remains unclear. Germline CDR1 is SNHLY and CDR2 is FYNNEI. This CDR3 has 15 residues. V was clipped by 3 bases and J by 1 base, with 12 bases between them.

The chain has TRBV20-1 and TRBJ2-1, with D unresolved. Germline V lookup: CDR1 DFQATT, CDR2 SNEGSKA (reference sequence). The CDR3 runs to 14 residues. V dropped 3 bases and J dropped 5 bases, with 14 bases sitting between them. This CDR3 reads CSASPRPRNNEQFF. CDR3 DNA sequence: TGCAGTGCTAGTCCCCGGCCCAGGAACAATGAGCAGTTCTTC.

This chain joins TRBV15 and TRBJ2-1, with a weak D call TRBD2 (5 bases). Trimming cost V 0 bases and J 0 bases, with 9 bases left between them. Germline loops: CDR1 LNHNV, CDR2 YYDKDF (reference sequence). This CDR3 comprises 16 residues. The CDR3 sequence is CATSRERTSSYNEQFF. The CDR3 region has the DNA TGTGCCACCAGCAGAGAAAGGACTTCCTCCTACAATGAGCAGTTCTTC.

This rearrangement joins TRBV19 to TRBJ2-7, with TRBD2 matching over 7 bases. The CDR3 sequence is 15 residues long. V shed 3 bases and J 1 base; nucleotides not matched to a gene: 6. CDR1 is LNHDA and CDR2 is SQIVND in the germline V gene (reference sequence). The CDR3 sequence is CASSITPSGSYEQYF. In DNA form, the CDR3 reads TGTGCCAGTAGTATCACGCCTAGCGGATCCTACGAGCAGTACTTC.

The chain joins TRBV6-1 to TRBJ2-5, with a tentative D call TRBD2 (5 bases). The V and J ends lost 1 base and 0 bases respectively, with 12 bases between them. CDR3 length equals 16 residues. Germline V lookup: CDR1 MNHNS, CDR2 SASEGT. CDR3 bases: TGTGCCAGCAGTGAAGTGGCTAGCCAGTACCAAGAGACCCAGTACTTC. Its protein product is CASSEVASQYQETQYF.

This rearrangement joins TRBV7-3 to TRBJ2-7; 10 bases map to TRBD1. Germline V CDR1 and CDR2: SGHTA, FQGTGA. CDR3 length: 15 amino acids. The ends lost 2 bases at V and 4 bases at J; junction bases unmatched: 5. The CDR3 DNA follows: TGTGCCAGCAGCTTATGGGACAGGGGCTCGTACGAGCAGTACTTC. Its translation: CASSLWDRGSYEQYF.

J is TRBJ1-3 and V is TRBV5-4; D not resolved. Trimming removed 4 bases at V and 2 bases at J, with 16 bases between. Looked up from germline, CDR1 is SGHNT and CDR2 is YYREEE (reference sequence). The CDR3 sequence is 16 residues long. CDR3 protein: CASSAGMRATGNTIYF. In nucleotides, the CDR3 is TGTGCCAGCAGCGCTGGAATGAGGGCTACTGGAAACACCATATATTTT.

The CDR3 nucleotides read TGTGCCAGCAGCCAAGACGGCTATGGCTACACCTTC. Translated: CASSQDGYGYTF. The chain combines TRBV4-2 with TRBJ1-2; D gene ambiguous. CDR1 and CDR2 (germline): LGHNA, YNFKEQ. This CDR3 contains 12 residues. Trimming stripped 0 bases from V and 4 bases from J, with 3 bases between.